The clone carrying this T cell receptor beta chain was seen many times. No antigen is known for it. This sample is part of a study of T cells in Graves' hyperthyroidism and ophthalmopathy. As for the study in general: The authors collected peripheral blood at initial diagnosis, before any treatment.

The CDR3 runs 15 residues. Trimming removed 4 bases from V and 0 bases from J, with 10 bases in between. The germline V gene has CDR1 SNHLY and CDR2 FYNNEI. Regions amplified from RNA transcripts were the TCR beta CDR3 regions. The primer set for the first-round RT-PCR of the TCR CDR3 was HTBI. TCRdb recomputed calls from the multiplex PCR reads with MiXCR, one row per CDR3 protein. The sample has 400,000 to 450,000 distinct CDR3 sequences, 14% to 15% seen once. Ophthalmopathy cases met thresholds of Clinical Activity Score at least 3, NOSPECS grade at least 4 and duration under 3 months. About 10 ml of fresh peripheral blood supplied the PBMCs. Whole-study findings and limits: Most thyroid clonotypes expanded above 0.001 appeared in blood too.

The receptor's source is a man between 18 and 35 years old with Graves' ophthalmopathy. Sample: blood. The chain employs TRBV2 and TRBJ1-5, with D uncertain. CDR3 amino acids: CASSAWTNSNQPQHF. The CDR3 DNA is TGTGCCAGCAGTGCCTGGACGAATAGCAATCAGCCCCAGCATTTT. The whole variable domain, filled in from reference TRBV2 and TRBJ1-5, reads EPEVTQTPSHQVTQMGQEVILRCVPISNHLYFYWYRQILGQKVEFLVSFYNNEISEKSEIFDDQFSVERPDGSNFTLKIRSTKLEDSAMYFCASSAWTNSNQPQHFGDGTRLSIL.